A selection of T cell receptor beta chains follows, all from one sample in a study of shared clonotypes between healthy human individuals. The assay was immunoSEQ multiplex PCR, and TCRdb's table has in-frame clones only and misses some. The table shows about 2 million clones, with roughly 94% occurring only once. Material: naive CD4+ T cells sorted from blood. The source of these receptors is a young man in good health. Both conserved end residues are trimmed from each CDR3. Size is stated for part of the rows, as once, few or many counts, or as a class when the clone is expanded.

abundance: .
v_gene: TRBV6-4
CDR3aa: ASSATGDTEAF

abundance: .
v_gene: TRBV19
CDR3aa: ASRVGIPGQGSYEQY

abundance: .
v_gene: TRBV18
CDR3aa: ASSPKRQGGKDTQY

abundance: .
v_gene: TRBV11-1
CDR3aa: ASSSQWTSGTEQY

abundance: .
v_gene: TRBV5-1
CDR3aa: ASSQLMGGVGTEAF

abundance: .
v_gene: TRBV5-1
CDR3aa: ASSVTGHGSEKLF

abundance: .
v_gene: TRBV7-2
CDR3aa: ASSLGWGWTEAF

abundance: .
v_gene: TRBV6-1
CDR3aa: ASSLEGLSNQPQH

abundance: .
v_gene: TRBV10-1
CDR3aa: ASSEYRVGTEAF

abundance: .
v_gene: TRBV27
CDR3aa: ASSLSGVPGQGYEQY

abundance: .
v_gene: TRBV15
CDR3aa: ATSRDLRWNTEAF

abundance: .
v_gene: TRBV5-6
CDR3aa: ASSLNTEAF

abundance: .
v_gene: TRBV6-8
CDR3aa: ASSYYRYNQPQH

abundance: few
v_gene: TRBV10-1
CDR3aa: ASSGENTEAF

abundance: .
v_gene: TRBV2
CDR3aa: ASTGQGNTQY

abundance: .
v_gene: TRBV27
CDR3aa: ASRGQGDQPQH

abundance: .
v_gene: TRBV7-2
CDR3aa: ASSLPVGSGNTIY

abundance: few
v_gene: TRBV19
CDR3aa: ASSRRQVGQPQH

abundance: once
v_gene: TRBV28
CDR3aa: ASSNRGYGYT

abundance: .
v_gene: TRBV30
CDR3aa: ACKGTVGNTIY

abundance: once
v_gene: TRBV5-6
CDR3aa: ASSYRGTPSYEQY

abundance: .
v_gene: TRBV2
CDR3aa: ASRQKDNSNQPQH

abundance: .
v_gene: TRBV29-1
CDR3aa: SVEDSGTSVDTQY

abundance: .
v_gene: TRBV28
CDR3aa: ASSLVTLSTGELF

abundance: .
v_gene: TRBV4-2
CDR3aa: ASSQDSAQTYGYT

abundance: .
v_gene: TRBV7-2
CDR3aa: ASSLAGTVSYEQY

abundance: .
v_gene: TRBV2
CDR3aa: ASRTGTLNTEAF

abundance: .
v_gene: TRBV5-1
CDR3aa: ASSLVSGNSGNTIY

abundance: .
v_gene: TRBV11-2
CDR3aa: ASSLMGYTEAF

abundance: .
v_gene: TRBV10-3
CDR3aa: AISDRPGELF

abundance: .
v_gene: TRBV29-1
CDR3aa: SVSSSGGGETQY

abundance: .
v_gene: TRBV30
CDR3aa: AWSDRGYTEAF

abundance: .
v_gene: TRBV5-5
CDR3aa: ASSLWASGSYEQY

abundance: once
v_gene: TRBV10-3
CDR3aa: AIKETGHSGANVLT

abundance: .
v_gene: TRBV10-1
CDR3aa: ASSAQGASGELF

abundance: once
v_gene: TRBV21-1
CDR3aa: ASSNPGQNTEAF

abundance: .
v_gene: TRBV28
CDR3aa: ASSLLRGEQF